What follows are 17 T cell receptor beta chains derived from one specimen sequenced in a study of T cells in Graves' hyperthyroidism and ophthalmopathy. Amplification of TCR beta CDR3 regions used RNA as the template. The TCR CDR3 was amplified in a first-round RT-PCR using the HTBI primer set. TCRdb redid the calling of the multiplex PCR reads with MiXCR, one entry per CDR3 protein. This sample yields roughly 700,000 distinct CDR3 sequences, of which 17% are seen a single time; roughly 15% belongs to the top ten. The sample was blood. Source of these receptors: a man in his fifties or sixties with Graves' hyperthyroidism.

This clonotype was counted many times. The genes are TRBV20-1 and TRBJ2-1; D possibly corresponds to TRBD1 (6 bases). Germline CDR1 is DFQATT and CDR2 is SNEGSKA (reference sequence). Trimming removed 5 bases from V and 4 bases from J, with 15 bases in between. The CDR3 consists of 14 residues. CDR3 loop: CSASPGQSYNEQFF. The CDR3 nucleotides read TGCAGTGCTTCCCCCGGACAGAGTTACAATGAGCAGTTCTTC.

This clonotype appeared many times. V and J are TRBV11-1 and TRBJ2-2, with 10 bases matching TRBD2. CDR3 length equals 16 residues. Trimming removed 5 bases from V and 6 bases from J; junction bases left unmatched: 9. The germline V gene has CDR1 SGHAT and CDR2 FQDESV (reference sequence). The CDR3 spells CASSRGELAGAGELFF. DNA of the CDR3: TGTGCCAGCAGCCGGGGGGAGCTAGCGGGAGCCGGGGAGCTGTTTTTT.

This chain links TRBV27 with TRBJ1-6, with D hard to call. V lost 4 bases and J lost 10, with 14 bases in between. CDR1 and CDR2 (germline): MNHEY, SMNVEV (reference sequence). CDR3 length equals 14 residues. The CDR3 spells CASSSDQLGSPLHF. The CDR3 DNA is TGTGCCAGCAGTTCGGACCAGTTAGGGTCACCCCTCCACTTT.

This clonotype turned up a few times. The chain employs TRBV6-1 and TRBJ2-6, with D possibly being TRBD1 (5 bases). The V end lost 8 bases, the J end lost 2 bases, and 16 bases lay between the germline ends. This CDR3 has 16 amino acids. Per the germline V gene, CDR1 is MNHNS and CDR2 is SASEGT. This chain's CDR3 is CASGDPSRAGANVLTF. As DNA, the CDR3 is TGTGCCAGCGGGGATCCGTCCAGGGCTGGGGCCAACGTCCTGACTTTC.

This clonotype was counted many times. V and J are TRBV28 and TRBJ1-5, with D possibly matching TRBD1 (6 bases). The V and J ends lost 3 bases and 0 bases respectively, with 21 bases between them. From germline, CDR1 is MDHEN and CDR2 SYDVKM. The CDR3 spans 19 residues. CDR3 bases: TGTGCCAGCAGTTTCCCTCCGGTGCAAGGGGGGGCTAGCAATCAGCCCCAGCATTTT. Translating it yields CASSFPPVQGGASNQPQHF.

This clonotype was counted between two and nine times. The chain couples TRBV7-2 to TRBJ1-4; D not resolved. The V gene's germline CDR1 is SGHTA and CDR2 FQGNSA. The V end lost 1 base, the J end lost 13 bases, and 10 bases lay between the germline ends. This CDR3 is 12 amino acids long. The CDR3 DNA reads as TGTGCCAGCAGCTTAGAAACGGAACTACTGTTTTTT. Amino acid sequence: CASSLETELLFF.

This sequence joins TRBV5-1 and TRBJ1-1; D is possibly TRBD1 (5 bases). V was trimmed by 3 bases and J by 1 base, leaving 16 bases between them. The CDR3 spans 16 residues. Germline V CDR1 and CDR2: SGHRS, YFSETQ. The CDR3 region has the DNA TGCGCCAGCAGCTGGACCATCGGTCAGGGGAACACTGAAGCTTTCTTT. It is translated as CASSWTIGQGNTEAFF. The full variable domain, completed using reference TRBV5-1 and TRBJ1-1, is KAGVTQTPRYLIKTRGQQVTLSCSPISGHRSVSWYQQTPGQGLQFLFEYFSETQRNKGNFPGRFSGRQFSNSRSEMNVSTLELGDSALYLCASSWTIGQGNTEAFFGQGTRLTVV.

This clonotype was picked up one time. This chain connects TRBV20-1 to TRBJ2-7, with 10 bases identical to TRBD2. CDR1 DFQATT and CDR2 SNEGSKA come from the germline V gene (reference sequence). This CDR3 has 14 amino acids. Trimming cost V 6 bases and J 1 base; bases outside gene matches: 6. In nucleotides, the CDR3 is TGCAGTGCCGAACGGACTAGCGGATCCTACGAGCAGTACTTC. Its protein product is CSAERTSGSYEQYF.

Regarding this clonotype: A much larger clonotype is one base distant, so this may be a read error. The missing conserved phenylalanine or tryptophan at the end of this CDR3 makes a read error likely. The chain combines TRBV7-2 with TRBJ1-5; TRBD1 matches at 7 bases. The CDR3 is 16 residues long. Germline lookup yields CDR1 SGHTA and CDR2 FQGNSA. With 1 base clipped from V and 4 bases from J, the junction kept 7 bases outside the gene matches. CDR3 nucleotides: TGTGCCAGCAGCTTAGGGGTGACAGGGTCAAATCAGCCCCAGCATTGT. This translates into CASSLGVTGSNQPQHC.

This rearrangement joins TRBV19 to TRBJ2-1; D uncertain. This CDR3 has 13 residues. Looked up from germline, CDR1 is LNHDA and CDR2 is SQIVND (reference sequence). V was trimmed by 5 bases and J by 5 bases, leaving 10 bases between them. In nucleotides, the CDR3 is TGTGCCAGTAGTTTCATACGAGACAATGAGCAGTTCTTC. Translation gives CASSFIRDNEQFF.

Worth noting for this clonotype: Being one base from a much bigger clone, this may be a read error. This sequence joins TRBV7-2 and TRBJ2-3, with a weak D call TRBD2 (5 bases). This CDR3 is 14 amino acids long. Germline V lookup: CDR1 SGHTA, CDR2 FQGNSA. Trimming took 6 bases from V and 6 from J, leaving 16 bases between them. The CDR3 is CASRPGLHADTQYF. CDR3 bases: TGTGCCAGCAGACCCGGACTTCACGCGGATACGCAGTATTTT.

This clonotype was recorded at least ten times. The chain links TRBV3-1 to TRBJ2-7; 9 bases are a match to TRBD1. The CDR3 length is 14 residues. The germline V gene has CDR1 LGHDT and CDR2 YNNKEL (reference sequence). V was pared by 1 base and J by 4 bases, with 2 bases of the junction left unmatched. CDR3 amino acids: CASSQVTGGYEQYF. CDR3 in DNA: TGTGCCAGCAGCCAAGTGACAGGGGGTTACGAGCAGTACTTC.

This sequence joins TRBV4-1 and TRBJ2-6; D may be TRBD2 (5 bases). Trimming removed 1 base from V and 0 bases from J, with 16 bases in between. This CDR3 is built from 19 residues. Germline CDR1 MGHRA, CDR2 YSYEKL. The DNA for the CDR3 is TGCGCCAGCAGCCAAGGTATTGGTCGGGGTCTCTCTGGGGCCAACGTCCTGACTTTC. The encoded protein is CASSQGIGRGLSGANVLTF.

This clonotype was seen many times. The chain has TRBV27 and TRBJ1-2; maybe TRBD1 (6 bases). The CDR3 spans 14 residues. V was shortened by 4 bases and J by 2 bases, with 11 bases between the two germline ends. CDR1 and CDR2 from the germline V gene are MNHEY and SMNVEV (reference sequence). The CDR3 DNA reads TGTGCCAGCAGTTCACCGGACAGAAACTATGGCTACACCTTC. Its protein product is CASSSPDRNYGYTF.

This clonotype was picked up many times. The chain combines TRBV12-3 or TRBV12-4 with TRBJ2-1; D remains unclear. The ends were cut back, 7 bases at V and 8 bases at J, with 18 bases in the middle. This CDR3 has 14 amino acids. The CDR3 protein is CASTLSGRSYEQFF. As DNA, the CDR3 is TGTGCCAGCACCCTCTCAGGTAGATCTTATGAGCAGTTCTTC.

V is TRBV28 and J is TRBJ2-7; D perhaps matches TRBD2 (5 bases). Trimming left V 6 bases short and J 0 bases short, with 18 bases between. Germline V gives CDR1 MDHEN, CDR2 SYDVKM. The CDR3 spans 16 residues. This CDR3 is CASSHPGYVGSYEQYF. CDR3 DNA sequence: TGTGCCAGCAGCCACCCGGGGTACGTTGGCTCCTACGAGCAGTACTTC.

This clonotype was found a few times. The rearrangement joins TRBV24-1 to TRBJ2-4, with 8 nucleotides matching TRBD1. Germline CDR1 KGHDR, CDR2 SFDVKD. V was pared by 3 bases and J by 0 bases, with 6 bases of the junction left unmatched. This CDR3 spans 17 amino acids. In DNA, the CDR3 is TGTGCCACCAGTGATGCTCGGACAGGGTTAGCCAAAAACATTCAGTACTTC. Translated: CATSDARTGLAKNIQYF.